These 18 T cell receptor beta chains originate from one sample sequenced in a study of control samples from healthy donors and cancer patients. Assay: immunoSEQ multiplex PCR; the TCRdb copy retains only in-frame clones and omits some. The sample holds approximately 140,000 clones; 91% are singletons and the top ten take 5.5% to 9%. Source material: blood. Receptors were obtained from a man aged 18 to 35 in good health.

The gene calls are TRBV10-1 and TRBJ1-2; D is ambiguous. Germline CDR1 reads WNHNN; CDR2 reads SYGVQD (reference sequence). Trimming took 0 bases from V and 0 from J, leaving 11 bases between them. The CDR3 is 16 residues long. CDR3 region: CASSESGVPSNYGYTF. The CDR3, as DNA: TGCGCCAGCAGTGAGTCGGGAGTGCCCTCTAACTATGGCTACACCTTC.

This clone showed up just once. The J gene is TRBJ2-3, the V gene TRBV7-3; 8 positions agree with TRBD1. Germline V CDR1 and CDR2: SGHTA, FQGTGA. V was clipped by 5 bases and J by 4 bases; unmatched bases: 2. CDR3 length: 13 amino acids. CDR3 DNA: TGTGCCAGCAGCCAGACAGGGGCAGATACGCAGTATTTT. As protein: CASSQTGADTQYF.

The chain couples TRBV28 to TRBJ1-3; D is possibly TRBD1 (6 bases). Deletions cut 5 bases from V and 1 base from J, with 12 bases between. CDR3 length: 15 residues. Germline V gene lookup returns CDR1 MDHEN and CDR2 SYDVKM. For the CDR3, the DNA is TGTGCCAGCAGTCCCAGGGGAGGGTCTGGAAACACCATATATTTT. Protein product: CASSPRGGSGNTIYF.

This rearrangement joins TRBV2 to TRBJ1-1; D uncertain. Germline-derived CDR1 and CDR2 are SNHLY and FYNNEI. This CDR3 is 16 amino acids long. The V gene lost 7 bases and the J gene lost 0 bases, with 18 bases spanning the gap. The CDR3 region is CASTREVGLMNTEAFF. The CDR3 DNA is TGTGCCAGCACGAGGGAAGTGGGCCTGATGAACACTGAAGCTTTCTTT.

The count of this clone is one. The V call is TRBV7-2, the J call TRBJ1-3, with TRBD1 as a possible D gene (6 bases). There are 17 residues in the CDR3. CDR1 is SGHTA, CDR2 FQGNSA, per germline. Deletions cut 3 bases from V and 0 bases from J, with 15 bases between. The CDR3 DNA reads TGTGCCAGCAGCTTTGGATTTACAGGGCTCTCTGGAAACACCATATATTTT. It codes for CASSFGFTGLSGNTIYF. Looking up the rest from reference TRBV7-2 and TRBJ1-3 gives the full variable domain: GAGVSQSPSNKVTEKGKDVELRCDPISGHTALYWYRQSLGQGLEFLIYFQGNSAPDKSGLPSDRFSAERTGGSVSTLTIQRTQQEDSAVYLCASSFGFTGLSGNTIYFGEGSWLTVV.

The CDR3 DNA reads as TGTGCCAGCTCCCCAAAGACAAGGGAAGATGAAAAACTGTTTTTT. Translating gives CASSPKTREDEKLFF. The chain carries TRBV18 and TRBJ1-4; D gene ambiguous. Deletions cut 6 bases from V and 6 bases from J, with 17 bases between. Looked up from germline, CDR1 is KGHSH and CDR2 is LQKENI. This CDR3 is built from 15 residues.

This chain connects TRBV28 to TRBJ2-1; 10 nucleotides match TRBD2. V was clipped by 2 bases and J by 2 bases; unmatched bases: 9. Germline values: CDR1 MDHEN, CDR2 SYDVKM. The CDR3 loop spans 18 amino acids. CDR3 in DNA: TGTGCCAGCAGTTTAGAAGCTAGCGGGGGATGGACCTACAATGAGCAGTTCTTC. Its protein is CASSLEASGGWTYNEQFF.

The chain has TRBV5-1 and TRBJ1-4; weak D call: TRBD1 (6 bases). V lost 4 bases, J lost 5 bases, and 21 bases lay in between. CDR3 length: 17 amino acids. Germline V gene sequence: CDR1 SGHRS, CDR2 YFSETQ. CDR3: CASSPRGVQGPNEKLFF. The CDR3 bases are TGCGCCAGCAGCCCAAGGGGGGTACAGGGTCCGAATGAAAAACTGTTTTTT.

V usage is TRBV4-3 and J usage is TRBJ1-4; TRBD1 aligns across 7 bases. After removal of 4 bases from V and 3 bases from J, the junction contained 8 bases not matched to a gene. The CDR3 extends over 16 amino acids. Germline CDR1 LGHNA, CDR2 YSLEER. The CDR3 spells CASSRDRVLANEKLFF. The CDR3 DNA reads as TGCGCCAGCAGCCGAGACAGGGTATTGGCTAATGAAAAACTGTTTTTT.

J is TRBJ2-7 and V is TRBV5-4, with D maybe TRBD1 (6 bases). V lost 4 bases to trimming and J lost 1 base, with 12 bases between them. The germline CDR1 and CDR2 sequences are SGHNT and YYREEE (reference sequence). The CDR3 spans 14 residues. The CDR3 is CASSGDTSSYEQYF. DNA of the CDR3: TGTGCCAGCAGCGGGGACACGTCGTCCTACGAGCAGTACTTC.

J is TRBJ1-4 and V is TRBV11-3; TRBD1 might be the D (6 bases). V lost 5 bases and J lost 8, with 15 bases in between. The CDR3 has 14 residues. The germline CDR1 and CDR2 sequences are SGHNT and YENEEA. Here the CDR3 DNA reads TGTGCCAGCAGCCACGGACAGAAGAGGGAAAAACTGTTTTTT. Translating it yields CASSHGQKREKLFF.

The chain employs TRBV29-1 and TRBJ1-4, with a possible D match to TRBD1 (5 bases). In germline, CDR1 is SQVTM, CDR2 ANQGSEA. There are 13 residues in the CDR3. Between the trimmed V and J ends, which lost 3 bases and 14 bases, there was a span of 19 bases. The CDR3 DNA sequence: TGCAGCGTTGAGATCGGGCAGGGTGGTCCCCTGTTTTTT. This codes for CSVEIGQGGPLFF.

The chain carries TRBV5-1 and TRBJ2-3; 10 bases align to TRBD2. With 0 bases clipped from V and 3 bases from J, the junction kept 4 bases outside the gene matches. CDR1 SGHRS and CDR2 YFSETQ come from the germline V gene. The CDR3 runs to 16 residues. For the CDR3, the DNA is TGCGCCAGCAGCTTGGTTCTAGCGGGGGTAACAGATACGCAGTATTTT. Protein sequence: CASSLVLAGVTDTQYF.

The chain uses TRBV5-1 and TRBJ2-5; no clear D gene. Trimming removed 0 bases from V and 5 bases from J, with 14 bases in between. There are 15 residues in the CDR3. Germline V CDR1 and CDR2: SGHRS, YFSETQ. DNA of the CDR3: TGCGCCAGCAGCTTGGATGGTGACCTCTCGGAGACCCAGTACTTC. This codes for CASSLDGDLSETQYF.

V usage is TRBV7-9 and J usage is TRBJ1-2; no clear D. The germline gives CDR1 SEHNR, CDR2 FQNEAQ (reference sequence). The ends were cut back, 2 bases at V and 2 bases at J, with 12 bases in the middle. This CDR3 region has 15 residues. The CDR3 bases are TGTGCCAGCAGCTTATATCGCCCGGGCAACTATGGCTACACCTTC. This codes for CASSLYRPGNYGYTF.

The chain recombines TRBV5-5 with TRBJ2-1; 7 nucleotides match TRBD1. This CDR3 is 16 amino acids long. Looked up from germline, CDR1 is SGHKS and CDR2 is YYEKEE (reference sequence). Losses at the gene ends were 5 bases for V and 4 bases for J; bases not matched to a gene: 12. The DNA for the CDR3 is TGTGCCAGCAGTCGTGGGGACAGAGCACTTTACAATGAGCAGTTCTTC. Its translation is CASSRGDRALYNEQFF.

The J gene is TRBJ1-6, the V gene TRBV10-3; the D is unclear. V lost 0 bases and J lost 8, with 8 bases in between. Germline V gives CDR1 ENHRY, CDR2 SYGVKD. The CDR3 is 14 residues long. The CDR3 sequence: CAISESRTDSPLHF. The CDR3, as DNA: TGTGCCATCAGTGAGTCCCGGACGGATTCACCCCTCCACTTT.

The chain carries TRBV4-1 and TRBJ2-2, with a weak D call TRBD1 (7 bases). V lost 5 bases and J lost 3, with 13 bases in between. Germline loops: CDR1 MGHRA, CDR2 YSYEKL. The CDR3 spans 15 residues. CDR3 region: CASSFRGAYTGELFF. DNA for the CDR3: TGCGCCAGCAGCTTCAGGGGGGCGTACACCGGGGAGCTGTTTTTT.